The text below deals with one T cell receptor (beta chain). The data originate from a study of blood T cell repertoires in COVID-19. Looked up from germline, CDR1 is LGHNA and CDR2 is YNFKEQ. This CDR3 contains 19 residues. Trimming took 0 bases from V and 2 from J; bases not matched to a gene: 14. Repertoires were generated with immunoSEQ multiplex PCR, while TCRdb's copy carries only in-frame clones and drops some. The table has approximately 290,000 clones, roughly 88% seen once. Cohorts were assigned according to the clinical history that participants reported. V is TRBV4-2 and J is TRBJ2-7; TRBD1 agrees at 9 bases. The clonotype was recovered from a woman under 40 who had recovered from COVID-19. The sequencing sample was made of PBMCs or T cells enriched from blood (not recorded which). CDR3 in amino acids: CASSQDLWTGVFSAYEQYF. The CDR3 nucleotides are TGTGCCAGCAGCCAAGACCTCTGGACAGGGGTTTTTTCGGCCTACGAGCAGTACTTC.